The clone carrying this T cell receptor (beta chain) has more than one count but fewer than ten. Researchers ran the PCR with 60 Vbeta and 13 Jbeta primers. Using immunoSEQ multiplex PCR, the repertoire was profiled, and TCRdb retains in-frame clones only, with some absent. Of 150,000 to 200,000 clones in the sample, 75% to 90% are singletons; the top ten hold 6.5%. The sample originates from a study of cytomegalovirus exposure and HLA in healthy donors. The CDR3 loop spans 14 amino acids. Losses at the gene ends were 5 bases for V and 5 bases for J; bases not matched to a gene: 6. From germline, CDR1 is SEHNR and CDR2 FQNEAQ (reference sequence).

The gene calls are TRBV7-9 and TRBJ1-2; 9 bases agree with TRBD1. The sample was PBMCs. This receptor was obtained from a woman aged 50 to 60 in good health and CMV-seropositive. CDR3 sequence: CASSPRTGAYGYTF. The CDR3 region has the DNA TGTGCCAGCAGCCCTAGGACAGGGGCATATGGCTACACCTTC. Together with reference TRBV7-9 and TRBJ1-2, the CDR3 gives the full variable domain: DTGVSQNPRHKITKRGQNVTFRCDPISEHNRLYWYRQTLGQGPEFLTYFQNEAQLEKSRLLSDRFSAERPKGSFSTLEIQRTEQGDSAMYLCASSPRTGAYGYTFGSGTRLTVV.